The 19 T cell receptor beta chains below come from one sample, sequenced in a study of blood T cell repertoires in COVID-19. Using immunoSEQ multiplex PCR, the repertoire was profiled, and TCRdb retains in-frame clones only, with some absent. The sample records approximately 240,000 clones, approximately 86% being singletons. Sample: PBMCs or T cells enriched from blood (not recorded which). The source of these receptors is a woman in her thirties with acute COVID-19.

J is TRBJ2-2 and V is TRBV2, with TRBD2 matching 11 bases. This CDR3 is 15 amino acids long. V lost 7 bases and J lost 4; bases outside the gene matches: 5. CDR1 is SNHLY and CDR2 is FYNNEI in the germline V gene. The CDR3 loop reads CASKALAGGTGELFF. In DNA form, the CDR3 reads TGTGCCAGCAAGGCCCTAGCGGGAGGCACCGGGGAGCTGTTTTTT.

The chain is built from TRBV27 and TRBJ1-2; D uncertain. The V end was cut by 8 bases, the J end by 2 bases, with 15 bases between. The CDR3 covers 14 residues. CDR1 is MNHEY and CDR2 is SMNVEV in the germline V gene (reference sequence). DNA for the CDR3: TGTGCCAGCTCCCCCGCGGGCCTAAACTATGGCTACACCTTC. This encodes CASSPAGLNYGYTF.

This clone turned up a few times. Here the CDR3 reads CASSWDREETQYF. CDR3 DNA: TGTGCCAGCAGCTGGGACAGGGAGGAGACCCAGTACTTC. The chain uses TRBV5-4 and TRBJ2-5; 9 nucleotides agree with TRBD1. The germline V gene encodes CDR1 SGHNT and CDR2 YYREEE (reference sequence). The CDR3 is 13 residues long. After removal of 3 bases from V and 5 bases from J, the junction contained 2 bases not matched to a gene. The entire variable domain, with the rest obtained from reference TRBV5-4 and TRBJ2-5, is as follows: ETGVTQSPTHLIKTRGQQVTLRCSSQSGHNTVSWYQQALGQGPQFIFQYYREEENGRGNFPPRFSGLQFPNYSSELNVNALELDDSALYLCASSWDREETQYFGPGTRLLVL.

This clone was seen a few times. CDR3 sequence (DNA): TGTGCCGGACTAGCGGGGGGCCGTACCGGGGAGCTGTTTTTT. As protein: CAGLAGGRTGELFF. This sequence joins TRBV2 and TRBJ2-2; 14 bases fit TRBD2. With 11 bases clipped from V and 5 bases from J, the junction kept 4 bases outside the gene matches. The CDR3 is made up of 14 amino acids. The germline V gene has CDR1 SNHLY and CDR2 FYNNEI.

This sequence joins TRBV5-6 and TRBJ2-7, with 7 bases identical to TRBD1. The germline V gene encodes CDR1 SGHDT and CDR2 YYEEEE. The CDR3 sequence is 14 residues long. Trimming removed 3 bases from V and 2 bases from J; junction bases left unmatched: 5. The CDR3 nucleotides are TGTGCCAGCAGCTCCTGGGACAGACCCTACGAGCAGTACTTC. Its protein is CASSSWDRPYEQYF.

The J gene is TRBJ2-7, the V gene TRBV5-1, with 10 bases lining up with TRBD2. CDR1 and CDR2 from the germline V gene are SGHRS and YFSETQ. The CDR3 spans 18 residues. Trimming cost V 4 bases and J 0 bases; bases outside gene matches: 13. This CDR3 is CASSRGTGGLASSYEQYF. The CDR3 DNA follows: TGCGCCAGCAGCCGCGGGACGGGGGGACTAGCGAGCTCCTACGAGCAGTACTTC.

The chain has TRBV5-1 and TRBJ2-1; 8 nucleotides match TRBD2. The CDR3 is 16 amino acids. The germline V gene has CDR1 SGHRS and CDR2 YFSETQ. V lost 2 bases to trimming and J lost 4 bases; unmatched junction nucleotides: 8. Here the CDR3 reads CASSFQGTRWYNEQFF. The CDR3 DNA follows: TGCGCCAGCAGCTTTCAAGGGACTAGATGGTACAATGAGCAGTTCTTC. Combining the CDR3 with reference TRBV5-1 and TRBJ2-1 gives the whole variable domain KAGVTQTPRYLIKTRGQQVTLSCSPISGHRSVSWYQQTPGQGLQFLFEYFSETQRNKGNFPGRFSGRQFSNSRSEMNVSTLELGDSALYLCASSFQGTRWYNEQFFGPGTRLTVL.

In this sample, this clone turned up once. The chain carries TRBV7-9 and TRBJ2-3; D is perhaps TRBD2 (6 bases). The V end lost 3 bases, the J end lost 0 bases, and 10 bases lay between the germline ends. The CDR3 has 15 residues. From germline, CDR1 is SEHNR and CDR2 FQNEAQ (reference sequence). CDR3 DNA: TGTGCCAGCAGCTTTACCGGGACTAGCACAGATACGCAGTATTTT. The encoded protein is CASSFTGTSTDTQYF.

J is TRBJ1-6 and V is TRBV28; 10 nucleotides match TRBD1. V trimming: 5 bases; J trimming: 9 bases; junction bases outside the gene matches: 7. This CDR3 has 15 residues. The germline V gene has CDR1 MDHEN and CDR2 SYDVKM. This CDR3 is CASSPGQGPFSPLHF. The CDR3 DNA reads TGTGCCAGCAGTCCGGGACAGGGGCCCTTTTCACCCCTCCACTTT.

The V gene is TRBV2, the J gene TRBJ2-3; no definite D call. The germline V gene has CDR1 SNHLY and CDR2 FYNNEI. The CDR3 contains 11 residues. Trimming removed 4 bases at V and 6 bases at J, with 5 bases between. The CDR3 nucleotides are TGTGCCAGCAGTGGCCGGGATACGCAGTATTTT. It yields the protein CASSGRDTQYF.

Of note for this clone: Mismatch with germline at one junction end may stem from a read error. CDR3 protein: CATTVSPSYGYTF. CDR3 nucleotides: TGCGCTACGACAGTTTCCCCAAGCTATGGCTACACCTTC. The V call is TRBV2, the J call TRBJ1-2; possibly TRBD1 for D (5 bases). CDR3 length: 13 residues. CDR1 is SNHLY, CDR2 FYNNEI, per germline.

The chain uses TRBV28 and TRBJ2-3, with 8 bases fitting TRBD1. The CDR3 loop spans 12 amino acids. V dropped 3 bases and J dropped 12; count of bases not matched to a gene: 5. Looked up from germline, CDR1 is MDHEN and CDR2 is SYDVKM. Here the CDR3 DNA reads TGTGCCAGCAGTTTCTTGGACAGGGATCAGTATTTT. This codes for CASSFLDRDQYF.

The V call is TRBV9, the J call TRBJ2-1; 12 bases match TRBD2. CDR3 size: 16 residues. CDR1 is SGDLS and CDR2 is YYNGEE in the germline V gene. V was clipped by 4 bases and J by 6 bases; unmatched bases: 8. In DNA, the CDR3 is TGTGCCAGCAGCCCTCAGACTAGCGGGAGTCCCAATGAGCAGTTCTTC. This translates into CASSPQTSGSPNEQFF. The variable domain in full, completed from reference TRBV9 and TRBJ2-1, reads DSGVTQTPKHLITATGQRVTLRCSPRSGDLSVYWYQQSLDQGLQFLIQYYNGEERAKGNILERFSAQQFPDLHSELNLSSLELGDSALYFCASSPQTSGSPNEQFFGPGTRLTVL.

This chain joins TRBV2 and TRBJ1-2; 8 bases line up with TRBD1. V lost 4 bases and J lost 4; bases outside the gene matches: 8. This CDR3 contains 15 residues. Germline V gene sequence: CDR1 SNHLY, CDR2 FYNNEI. CDR3 residues: CASSAYGTGFYGYTF. In DNA, the CDR3 is TGTGCCAGCAGTGCGTATGGGACAGGCTTCTATGGCTACACCTTC.

This clone was counted a single time. The rearrangement links TRBV28 to TRBJ2-7, with 9 bases matching TRBD1. Germline V gene sequence: CDR1 MDHEN, CDR2 SYDVKM. This CDR3 region has 15 residues. The V segment lost 5 bases and the J segment 3 bases; nucleotides outside the gene matches: 8. CDR3 protein: CASSPFLDRGYEQYF. For the CDR3, the DNA is TGTGCCAGCAGTCCATTTTTGGACAGGGGCTACGAGCAGTACTTC.

Remarks on this clone: Relative to the germline gene, one junction end is altered; a read error may explain this. The V gene is TRBV5-1, the J gene TRBJ1-4; TRBD1 agrees at 12 bases. Germline CDR1 SGHRS, CDR2 YFSETQ. This CDR3 contains 14 residues. The CDR3 reads CASSVGTGGLPPEF. The CDR3 nucleotides read TGCGCCAGCAGCGTGGGGACAGGGGGCCTTCCCCCAGAGTTT.

In this sample, this clone turned up a few times. The J gene is TRBJ1-3, the V gene TRBV10-3; D unresolved. V gave up 3 bases and J gave up 0 bases, with 12 bases separating them. The CDR3 spans 16 residues. Germline loops: CDR1 ENHRY, CDR2 SYGVKD. The CDR3 DNA reads as TGTGCCATCAGTGATCGATCCGGCGGCTCTGGAAACACCATATATTTT. Protein product: CAISDRSGGSGNTIYF.

The chain carries TRBV7-2 and TRBJ2-7, with 8 positions matching TRBD2. Germline V gene sequence: CDR1 SGHTA, CDR2 FQGNSA. The ends lost 6 bases at V and 0 bases at J; junction bases unmatched: 7. The CDR3 runs 15 residues. The CDR3 region has the DNA TGTGCCAGCAGAAAGGGCGGGGGGAGCTCCTACGAGCAGTACTTC. It translates to CASRKGGGSSYEQYF.

This clone was recorded at least ten times. J is TRBJ2-7 and V is TRBV28; 10 bases fit TRBD1. The J segment lost 5 bases and the V segment lost 6 bases, leaving 10 bases of the junction unmatched. The CDR3 spans 15 residues. The germline V gene has CDR1 MDHEN and CDR2 SYDVKM. CDR3 sequence reads: CASRRTRDRGHEQYF. CDR3 coding DNA: TGTGCCAGCAGACGTACCCGGGACAGGGGCCACGAGCAGTACTTC. The full variable domain, rest sourced from reference TRBV28 and TRBJ2-7, is DVKVTQSSRYLVKRTGEKVFLECVQDMDHENMFWYRQDPGLGLRLIYFSYDVKMKEKGDIPEGYSVSREKKERFSLILESASTNQTSMYLCASRRTRDRGHEQYFGPGTRLTVT.